The rows below give T cell receptor beta chains drawn from one sample of a study of beta chain features in type 1 diabetes. Measured with immunoSEQ multiplex PCR; TCRdb has only the in-frame clones, and not every one. The sample shows 150,000 to 200,000 clones, 7% to 10% of them seen only once. The sample comprised central memory CD4+ T cells from blood. The receptor set was obtained from a woman younger than 35 in good health. Each CDR3 is given with its conserved first and last residue. Each record gives: clone size, V gene, J gene, D gene, CDR3 protein, CDR3 DNA. The D gene is left open where the match is weak. Not all rows give a size; the values are once, few, many and, for expanded clones, a class.

NA	TRBV14	TRBJ2-5	NA	CASSLRAGQETQYF	TGTGCCAGCAGCTTAAGGGCGGGTCAAGAGACCCAGTACTTC
NA	TRBV4-2	TRBJ1-3	NA	CASSQDPAGGNTIYF	TGTGCCAGCAGCCAAGATCCGGCAGGGGGAAACACCATATATTTT
few	TRBV5-4	TRBJ2-2	TRBD1	CASSGRDRDTGELFF	TGTGCCAGCAGCGGCCGGGACAGAGACACCGGGGAGCTGTTTTTT
NA	TRBV30	TRBJ2-1	TRBD2	CAWSVKGAGGEQFF	TGTGCCTGGAGTGTTAAAGGAGCGGGAGGCGAGCAGTTCTTC
NA	TRBV25-1	TRBJ1-4	NA	CASSDELPDEKLFF	TGTGCCAGCAGTGACGAACTACCAGATGAAAAACTGTTTTTT
few	TRBV30	TRBJ1-2	TRBD1	CAWSPASRGIGYTF	TGTGCCTGGAGCCCGGCGAGCAGGGGGATTGGCTACACCTTC
NA	TRBV30	TRBJ1-5	NA	CAWSADNNQPQHF	TGTGCCTGGAGTGCTGACAACAATCAGCCCCAGCATTTT
few	TRBV4-2	TRBJ1-4	NA	CASSQVKGGYNEKLFF	TGTGCCAGCAGCCAAGTCAAAGGAGGGTATAATGAAAAACTGTTTTTT
few	TRBV7-2	TRBJ2-7	NA	CASSSTGKEAYEQYF	TGTGCCAGCAGCTCCACAGGGAAGGAGGCCTACGAGCAGTACTTC
NA	TRBV6-6	TRBJ1-2	NA	CASKRTETNYGYTF	TGTGCCAGCAAGAGGACAGAGACTAACTATGGCTACACCTTC
NA	TRBV6-5	TRBJ2-1	NA	CASSRGGTSYNEQFF	TGTGCCAGCAGCCGGGGCGGGACCTCCTACAATGAGCAGTTCTTC
NA	TRBV11-1	TRBJ1-2	NA	CASSWSADYGYTF	TGTGCCAGCAGCTGGAGCGCAGACTATGGCTACACCTTC
NA	TRBV14	TRBJ2-3	NA	CASSQNRRLGDTQYF	TGTGCCAGCAGCCAGAACAGGCGGCTGGGGGATACGCAGTATTTT
NA	TRBV30	TRBJ2-7	TRBD1	CAWDRGGYEQYF	TGTGCCTGGGACAGGGGAGGCTACGAGCAGTACTTC
NA	TRBV27	TRBJ2-5	NA	CASKGQSRETQYF	TGTGCCAGCAAAGGACAATCGAGAGAGACCCAGTACTTC
NA	TRBV7-6	TRBJ2-5	NA	CASSLVASFQETQYF	TGTGCCAGCAGCTTAGTTGCTAGCTTTCAAGAGACCCAGTACTTC
NA	TRBV19	TRBJ1-1	NA	CASKLGRGSTEAFF	TGTGCCAGTAAATTGGGCCGGGGATCTACTGAAGCTTTCTTT
NA	TRBV7-2	TRBJ2-7	TRBD1	CASSPSWGQAYEQYF	TGTGCCAGCAGTCCCTCTTGGGGACAGGCCTACGAGCAGTACTTC
NA	TRBV29-1	TRBJ1-1	TRBD1	CSGGTGDTEAFF	TGCAGCGGTGGGACAGGGGACACTGAAGCTTTCTTT
NA	TRBV13	TRBJ2-1	TRBD1	CASSSLEYRDRGLDEQFF	TGTGCCAGCAGCTCACTCGAATACCGGGACAGGGGGCTCGATGAGCAGTTCTTC
NA	TRBV6-1	TRBJ2-1	TRBD2	CASSDSAGGIFEQFF	TGTGCCAGCAGTGATTCAGCGGGGGGTATCTTTGAGCAGTTCTTC